One sample yielded the 26 T cell receptor beta chains listed below, sequenced in a study of cytomegalovirus exposure and HLA in healthy donors. PCR used 60 Vbeta primers and 13 Jbeta primers. Here immunoSEQ multiplex PCR was the method, and the copy in TCRdb shows in-frame clones only, minus some. The data contain roughly 98,000 clones, about four fifths of them singletons. The sample comprised PBMCs. The receptors here all came from a woman in her 70s in good health and CMV-seropositive.

This sequence joins TRBV28 and TRBJ1-5; the D gene is possibly TRBD1 (6 bases). The CDR3 consists of 16 residues. V was pared by 6 bases and J by 0 bases, with 15 bases between. Germline V gene lookup returns CDR1 MDHEN and CDR2 SYDVKM. CDR3 DNA sequence: TGTGCCAGCAGGCTCCGGGACATTAGTAGCAATCAGCCCCAGCATTTT. As protein: CASRLRDISSNQPQHF. Combining the CDR3 with reference TRBV28 and TRBJ1-5 gives the whole variable domain DVKVTQSSRYLVKRTGEKVFLECVQDMDHENMFWYRQDPGLGLRLIYFSYDVKMKEKGDIPEGYSVSREKKERFSLILESASTNQTSMYLCASRLRDISSNQPQHFGDGTRLSIL.

The genes are TRBV11-2 and TRBJ1-2; the D gene is possibly TRBD1 (5 bases). Germline CDR1 SGHAT, CDR2 FQNNGV. The CDR3 totals 12 residues. Deletions cut 7 bases from V and 4 bases from J, with 10 bases between. CDR3 residues: CASNGHFYGYTF. CDR3 bases: TGTGCCAGCAACGGACATTTCTATGGCTACACCTTC.

The V call is TRBV18, the J call TRBJ1-2; 7 bases align to TRBD1. This CDR3 comprises 13 residues. The trim removed 2 bases at V and 5 bases at J, leaving 2 bases unmatched. Looked up from germline, CDR1 is KGHSH and CDR2 is LQKENI. CDR3 sequence (DNA): TGTGCCAGCTCACCAGACAGGGAGTATGGCTACACCTTC. Its translation: CASSPDREYGYTF.

J is TRBJ1-6 and V is TRBV6-4; D call uncertain. Germline V gene data show CDR1 as MRHNA and CDR2 as SNTAGT. The V end lost 3 bases, the J end lost 10 bases, and 10 bases lay between the germline ends. The CDR3 runs 13 residues. The CDR3 spells CASSDGPASPLHF. CDR3 coding DNA: TGTGCCAGCAGTGATGGGCCAGCCTCACCCCTCCACTTT.

This clone has just one count. The J gene is TRBJ1-5, the V gene TRBV12-5, with D possibly matching TRBD1 (5 bases). CDR3 length equals 12 residues. Germline assignment: CDR1 LGHNT and CDR2 FRNRAP. Trimming left V 7 bases short and J 7 bases short, with 11 bases between. The DNA of the CDR3 is TGTGCTAGTGCTAGGGGAACGCAGCCCCAGCATTTT. It translates to CASARGTQPQHF.

The rearrangement joins TRBV6-6 to TRBJ2-1, with a tentative D call TRBD1 (6 bases). This CDR3 is built from 14 residues. With 6 bases removed from V and 4 bases from J, the gap between germline ends came to 13 bases. Germline V CDR1 and CDR2: MNHNY, SVGAGI (reference sequence). For the CDR3, the DNA is TGTGCCAGCAGCACAGGACAGAGATACAATGAGCAGTTCTTC. This sequence encodes CASSTGQRYNEQFF.

The V gene is TRBV11-2, the J gene TRBJ2-3, with 8 bases matching TRBD2. Germline CDR1 and CDR2: SGHAT and FQNNGV. Trimming at V came to 5 bases and at J to 2 bases, leaving 9 bases not matched to a gene. The CDR3 is made up of 16 amino acids. CDR3 sequence (DNA): TGTGCCAGCAGCCCCTGGGTAGCGGGGTCCACAGATACGCAGTATTTT. Its protein product is CASSPWVAGSTDTQYF.

V usage is TRBV4-3 and J usage is TRBJ1-4; a weak D match, TRBD1 (5 bases). Trimming left V 0 bases short and J 8 bases short, with 7 bases between. The CDR3 is 13 residues long. The germline V gene has CDR1 LGHNA and CDR2 YSLEER. CDR3 protein: CASSQDYREKLFF. The CDR3 nucleotides are TGCGCCAGCAGCCAAGATTACAGGGAAAAACTGTTTTTT.

The J gene is TRBJ1-2, the V gene TRBV10-3, with D perhaps TRBD1 (5 bases). The CDR3 consists of 17 residues. The germline V gene encodes CDR1 ENHRY and CDR2 SYGVKD. V lost 0 bases, J lost 5 bases, and 19 bases lay in between. For the CDR3, the DNA is TGTGCCATCAGTGAGTCGGTGGGGCGAGGACCTCATTATGGCTACACCTTC. It specifies CAISESVGRGPHYGYTF.

The chain carries TRBV5-1 and TRBJ2-7; 9 nucleotides match TRBD1. V was pared by 3 bases and J by 6 bases, with 16 bases of the junction left unmatched. This CDR3 contains 17 residues. Germline V gene data show CDR1 as SGHRS and CDR2 as YFSETQ. The CDR3 coding sequence is TGCGCCAGCAGCTCACAGGGGGCGGGCGGTTTTAGGGGCGAGCAGTACTTC. Its protein is CASSSQGAGGFRGEQYF. The full variable domain, its missing parts supplied by reference TRBV5-1 and TRBJ2-7, is KAGVTQTPRYLIKTRGQQVTLSCSPISGHRSVSWYQQTPGQGLQFLFEYFSETQRNKGNFPGRFSGRQFSNSRSEMNVSTLELGDSALYLCASSSQGAGGFRGEQYFGPGTRLTVT.

This clone has just one count. J is TRBJ2-3 and V is TRBV7-2; TRBD2 agrees at 8 bases. This CDR3 region has 16 residues. Losses at the gene ends were 5 bases for V and 6 bases for J; bases not matched to a gene: 13. Germline lookup yields CDR1 SGHTA and CDR2 FQGNSA. The CDR3 DNA follows: TGTGCCAGCAGCCCCCGGGGGGGTTCACCCTCCGATACGCAGTATTTT. Translating it yields CASSPRGGSPSDTQYF. Looking up the rest from reference TRBV7-2 and TRBJ2-3 gives the full variable domain: GAGVSQSPSNKVTEKGKDVELRCDPISGHTALYWYRQSLGQGLEFLIYFQGNSAPDKSGLPSDRFSAERTGGSVSTLTIQRTQQEDSAVYLCASSPRGGSPSDTQYFGPGTRLTVL.

The V call is TRBV30, the J call TRBJ1-5; 8 bases align to TRBD1. Trimming took 4 bases from V and 8 from J; bases not matched to a gene: 13. CDR3 length: 15 residues. Germline V gene lookup returns CDR1 GTSNPN and CDR2 SVGIG (reference sequence). As DNA, the CDR3 is TGTGCCTGGAAAATGGCCGGGACAGGTTGGAAGCCCCAGCATTTT. Amino acid sequence: CAWKMAGTGWKPQHF.

This clone was recorded only once. V is TRBV7-2 and J is TRBJ1-1, with no clear D. The V end lost 2 bases, the J end lost 6 bases, and 10 bases lay between the germline ends. In germline, CDR1 is SGHTA, CDR2 FQGNSA. The CDR3 is 13 residues long. The CDR3 sequence is CASSLSRGSEAFF. The CDR3 bases are TGTGCCAGCAGCTTATCCCGCGGCTCTGAAGCTTTCTTT.

The CDR3 coding sequence is TGTGCCAGCAGCGTCGGACAGGGAGAGACCCAGTACTTC. Residues: CASSVGQGETQYF. This chain joins TRBV2 and TRBJ2-5, with TRBD1 matching 8 bases. CDR1 and CDR2 from the germline V gene are SNHLY and FYNNEI. CDR3 length equals 13 residues. Trimming removed 6 bases from V and 4 bases from J; junction bases left unmatched: 4.

The chain employs TRBV19 and TRBJ2-2; 7 bases line up with TRBD1. The CDR3 sequence is 15 residues long. Germline V gives CDR1 LNHDA, CDR2 SQIVND (reference sequence). V was clipped by 7 bases and J by 4 bases; unmatched bases: 9. DNA of the CDR3: TGTGCCAGTAACGCGGACAGGCGACTCACCGGGGAGCTGTTTTTT. It translates to CASNADRRLTGELFF.

J is TRBJ1-6 and V is TRBV28; 9 nucleotides align to TRBD1. The CDR3 is made up of 17 amino acids. Germline values: CDR1 MDHEN, CDR2 SYDVKM. With 3 bases clipped from V and 6 bases from J, the junction kept 9 bases outside the gene matches. This chain's CDR3 is CASSLLRTGASNSPLHF. The CDR3 DNA sequence: TGTGCCAGCAGTTTGCTCCGGACAGGGGCGAGTAATTCACCCCTCCACTTT.

V is TRBV9 and J is TRBJ2-2; D might be TRBD2 (6 bases). CDR3 size: 19 residues. V was cut by 4 bases and J by 5 bases, with 27 bases left in between. CDR1 and CDR2 (germline): SGDLS, YYNGEE. The CDR3 sequence is CASSSPVGGSLVGTGELFF. The CDR3, as DNA: TGTGCCAGCAGCTCCCCGGTGGGGGGTAGTCTAGTCGGGACCGGGGAGCTGTTTTTT.

The chain uses TRBV7-2 and TRBJ1-5; D remains unclear. Germline V CDR1 and CDR2: SGHTA, FQGNSA. Between the trimmed V and J ends, which lost 5 bases and 4 bases, there was a span of 9 bases. The CDR3 is 13 amino acids. This CDR3 is CASSPEMNQPQHF. As DNA, the CDR3 is TGTGCCAGCAGCCCCGAGATGAATCAGCCCCAGCATTTT.

CDR3 bases: TGTGCCAGCAGCCCAATGGCCGGGACAGCTGACTCCTACGAGCAGTACTTC. It translates to CASSPMAGTADSYEQYF. The genes are TRBV11-2 and TRBJ2-5, with 7 bases aligning to TRBD1. Matching the DNA end better, TRBJ2-7 makes the J call doubtful. Per germline, CDR1 SGHAT and CDR2 FQNNGV. The CDR3 loop spans 17 amino acids.

The chain uses TRBV9 and TRBJ1-2; no clear D. The CDR3 sequence is 17 residues long. V lost 4 bases, J lost 4 bases, and 23 bases lay in between. Looked up from germline, CDR1 is SGDLS and CDR2 is YYNGEE. The DNA for the CDR3 is TGTGCCAGCAGCTCCCGTAGCATCCTGGAGAGCGGCTATGGCTACACCTTC. Its protein is CASSSRSILESGYGYTF.

The chain carries TRBV5-4 and TRBJ2-1, with 15 bases matching TRBD2. The junction had 4 bases not matched to a gene; V was cut back by 4 bases and J by 2 bases. The germline CDR1 and CDR2 sequences are SGHNT and YYREEE (reference sequence). The CDR3 loop spans 17 amino acids. CDR3 amino acids: CASSLRTSGGAYNEQFF. The CDR3 DNA reads TGTGCCAGCAGCCTCCGGACTAGCGGGGGGGCCTACAATGAGCAGTTCTTC.

The chain has TRBV14 and TRBJ2-1; D unresolved. The germline V and J ends were trimmed by 0 bases and 10 bases, with 7 bases remaining between them. Looked up from germline, CDR1 is SGHDN and CDR2 is FVKESK. The CDR3 consists of 12 residues. The CDR3 nucleotides read TGTGCCAGCAGCCAAGAAGCTGTGGAGCAGTTCTTC. It specifies CASSQEAVEQFF.

This chain joins TRBV30 and TRBJ1-5; tentative D call: TRBD1 (6 bases). CDR1 GTSNPN and CDR2 SVGIG come from the germline V gene (reference sequence). V lost 1 base, J lost 2 bases, and 15 bases lay in between. The CDR3 loop spans 16 amino acids. Here the CDR3 DNA reads TGTGCCTGGAGTGCAGTGGGGGGGCAGGGCAATCAGCCCCAGCATTTT. This gives the protein CAWSAVGGQGNQPQHF.

V and J are TRBV6-4 and TRBJ2-3; tentatively, D is TRBD2 (5 bases). Germline V lookup: CDR1 MRHNA, CDR2 SNTAGT. This CDR3 contains 13 residues. Between the trimmed V and J ends, which lost 6 bases and 6 bases, there was a span of 13 bases. The CDR3 coding sequence is TGTGCCAGCAGGAAGGAGGAGGCGGATACGCAGTATTTT. Amino acids: CASRKEEADTQYF.

The chain couples TRBV5-1 to TRBJ2-2; D uncertain. Per the germline V gene, CDR1 is SGHRS and CDR2 is YFSETQ. The V gene lost 5 bases and the J gene lost 4 bases, with 3 bases spanning the gap. The CDR3 extends over 11 amino acids. The CDR3 reads CASRSTGELFF. DNA of the CDR3: TGCGCCAGCAGGAGCACCGGGGAGCTGTTTTTT.

CDR3 residues: CASRGTGIYEQYF. DNA of the CDR3: TGTGCCAGCAGGGGGACAGGTATCTACGAGCAGTACTTC. The V gene is TRBV2, the J gene TRBJ2-7; TRBD1 agrees at 8 bases. Germline values: CDR1 SNHLY, CDR2 FYNNEI. The CDR3 contains 13 residues. V lost 6 bases and J lost 3; bases outside the gene matches: 4.